Each of the 32 T cell receptor beta chains below was sequenced from the same sample in a study of blood T cell repertoires in COVID-19. The table came from immunoSEQ multiplex PCR; TCRdb's copy has only in-frame clones and leaves some out. Here the sample spans hundreds of thousands of clones, 82% being singletons. The sample consisted of PBMCs or T cells enriched from blood (not recorded which). The source of these receptors is a man aged 35-49 years who had been exposed to COVID-19.

The V gene is TRBV18, the J gene TRBJ2-7, with TRBD2 as a possible D gene (6 bases). V was trimmed by 0 bases and J by 6 bases, leaving 18 bases between them. Germline CDR1 reads KGHSH; CDR2 reads LQKENI. CDR3 size: 16 residues. For the CDR3, the DNA is TGTGCCAGCTCACCACCCGGGGTTAGCGGCGATTCCGAGCAGTACTTC. This translates into CASSPPGVSGDSEQYF.

This clone has only a few counts. The chain is built from TRBV12-3 or TRBV12-4 and TRBJ2-7; unclear D gene. The V and J ends lost 4 bases and 2 bases respectively, with 3 bases between them. The CDR3 consists of 11 residues. The CDR3 protein is CASSSTYEQYF. CDR3 nucleotides: TGTGCCAGCAGTTCAACCTACGAGCAGTACTTC.

The genes are TRBV27 and TRBJ2-5; TRBD2 matches 12 bases. V shed 9 bases and J 1 base; nucleotides not matched to a gene: 3. CDR3 length equals 14 residues. The V gene's germline CDR1 is MNHEY and CDR2 SMNVEV (reference sequence). CDR3 in amino acids: CASRLAGAQETQYF. The DNA of the CDR3 is TGTGCCAGTAGACTAGCGGGAGCCCAAGAGACCCAGTACTTC.

This chain connects TRBV19 to TRBJ2-1, with TRBD2 identical over 10 bases. The CDR3 covers 16 residues. In germline, CDR1 is LNHDA, CDR2 SQIVND (reference sequence). V lost 3 bases, J lost 8 bases, and 10 bases stayed unmatched. The CDR3 nucleotides are TGTGCCAGTAGTATGTTGGCTAGCGGGAGCAACCATGAGCAGTTCTTC. Protein product: CASSMLASGSNHEQFF.

This clone appeared once. The CDR3 coding sequence is TGTGCCAGCAGCACGGGACAGACTAGCACAGATACGCAGTATTTT. It translates to CASSTGQTSTDTQYF. The gene calls are TRBV7-3 and TRBJ2-3, with 7 bases lining up with TRBD1. This CDR3 has 15 amino acids. Germline V gives CDR1 SGHTA, CDR2 FQGTGA. V lost 5 bases to trimming and J lost 0 bases; unmatched junction nucleotides: 5.

The gene calls are TRBV7-9 and TRBJ1-5, with D possibly matching TRBD1 (5 bases). Germline V gives CDR1 SEHNR, CDR2 FQNEAQ (reference sequence). Trimming cost V 5 bases and J 0 bases, with 11 bases left between them. The CDR3 runs to 15 residues. CDR3 nucleotide sequence: TGTGCCAGCAGCGCCCAGGGCAATAGCAATCAGCCCCAGCATTTT. Translating gives CASSAQGNSNQPQHF.

This rearrangement joins TRBV7-9 to TRBJ2-3, with D tentatively TRBD2 (5 bases). This CDR3 has 16 residues. Trimming removed 6 bases at V and 6 bases at J, with 22 bases between. Germline CDR1 and CDR2: SEHNR and FQNEAQ (reference sequence). CDR3 protein: CASSPSRGGQWDTQYF. CDR3 nucleotide sequence: TGTGCCAGCAGTCCCAGTCGAGGCGGGCAGTGGGATACGCAGTATTTT.

CDR3 region: CASSLGTGEAFF. The CDR3 DNA reads as TGTGCCAGCAGCTTAGGGACGGGAGAAGCTTTCTTT. The chain couples TRBV11-2 to TRBJ1-1, with D unresolved. The CDR3 has 12 residues. Germline V gene lookup returns CDR1 SGHAT and CDR2 FQNNGV. V was cut by 1 base and J by 8 bases, with 8 bases left in between.

The chain employs TRBV2 and TRBJ1-3; possible D gene TRBD1, 5 bases. The germline gives CDR1 SNHLY, CDR2 FYNNEI. Trimming left V 3 bases short and J 0 bases short, with 12 bases between. The CDR3 is 16 amino acids. Here the CDR3 reads CASSEGGTNSGNTIYF. The CDR3 region has the DNA TGTGCCAGCAGTGAGGGCGGGACGAACTCTGGAAACACCATATATTTT.

The chain carries TRBV5-4 and TRBJ2-5, with TRBD2 matching over 7 bases. Germline-derived CDR1 and CDR2 are SGHNT and YYREEE (reference sequence). V lost 3 bases and J lost 5; bases outside the gene matches: 7. CDR3 length equals 14 residues. CDR3 in amino acids: CASSSRRGEETQYF. The CDR3 DNA reads TGTGCCAGCAGCTCCCGCCGGGGGGAGGAGACCCAGTACTTC.

The sample holds one count of this clone. The chain has TRBV29-1 and TRBJ2-7; possibly TRBD1 for D (6 bases). The germline gives CDR1 SQVTM, CDR2 ANQGSEA. The CDR3 contains 11 residues. Trimming took off 5 bases at V and 5 bases at J, with 10 bases between the two ends. The CDR3 sequence: CSVTGSHEQYF. The CDR3 DNA reads as TGCAGCGTTACAGGGTCCCACGAGCAGTACTTC.

The V call is TRBV27, the J call TRBJ2-5, with a tentative D call TRBD1 (6 bases). The V end lost 6 bases, the J end lost 5 bases, and 10 bases lay between the germline ends. CDR3 size: 12 residues. Germline CDR1 reads MNHEY; CDR2 reads SMNVEV (reference sequence). CDR3 amino acids: CASRTGLETQYF. CDR3 in DNA: TGTGCCAGCAGAACAGGGTTGGAGACCCAGTACTTC.

The CDR3 protein is CASSQASVETQYF. For the CDR3, the DNA is TGTGCCAGCAGCCAGGCTTCAGTAGAGACCCAGTACTTC. The chain has TRBV5-5 and TRBJ2-5; D remains ambiguous. The CDR3 totals 13 residues. Germline CDR1 and CDR2: SGHKS and YYEKEE (reference sequence). The ends were cut back, 4 bases at V and 4 bases at J, with 11 bases in the middle.

In its sample, this clone was seen many times. The rearrangement uses TRBV11-3 and TRBJ2-3; D may be TRBD2 (6 bases). Per the germline V gene, CDR1 is SGHNT and CDR2 is YENEEA. Trimming took off 5 bases at V and 2 bases at J, with 14 bases between the two ends. The CDR3 is 15 amino acids. The CDR3 nucleotides are TGTGCCAGCAGCCTGGGGCGGGACTTCACAGATACGCAGTATTTT. Protein product: CASSLGRDFTDTQYF.

The V gene is TRBV18, the J gene TRBJ1-2, with D perhaps TRBD1 (5 bases). CDR1 and CDR2 (germline): KGHSH, LQKENI. This CDR3 is built from 13 residues. With 4 bases removed from V and 4 bases from J, the gap between germline ends came to 10 bases. CDR3 loop: CASSQTAFYGYTF. The CDR3 DNA reads TGTGCCAGCTCACAGACAGCGTTCTATGGCTACACCTTC.

The chain employs TRBV11-2 and TRBJ1-2, with a tentative D call TRBD1 (5 bases). The germline V gene has CDR1 SGHAT and CDR2 FQNNGV. The ends were cut back, 4 bases at V and 1 base at J, with 10 bases in the middle. This CDR3 has 14 amino acids. The CDR3 coding sequence is TGTGCCAGCAGCTGGGCGGGGGGTAACTATGGCTACACCTTC. Translating it yields CASSWAGGNYGYTF.

The rearrangement uses TRBV6-2 or TRBV6-3 and TRBJ2-7, with 7 bases lining up with TRBD2. The CDR3 is 14 residues long. V gave up 4 bases and J gave up 2 bases; unmatched junction bases: 5. Germline V lookup: CDR1 MNHEY, CDR2 SVGEGT. The CDR3 sequence: CASSSPAGPYEQYF. The CDR3 DNA is TGTGCCAGCAGTTCCCCAGCGGGGCCCTACGAGCAGTACTTC.

The chain links TRBV30 to TRBJ2-3; no clear D. The CDR3 extends over 12 amino acids. Germline CDR1 GTSNPN, CDR2 SVGIG (reference sequence). V was clipped by 2 bases and J by 3 bases, with 6 bases between them. The CDR3 here is CAWSRTTDTQYF. CDR3 nucleotide sequence: TGTGCCTGGAGTCGAACAACAGATACGCAGTATTTT.

This sequence joins TRBV19 and TRBJ1-2; D ambiguous. Germline V lookup: CDR1 LNHDA, CDR2 SQIVND (reference sequence). The CDR3 contains 12 residues. Trimming removed 5 bases at V and 6 bases at J, with 10 bases between. CDR3 loop: CASSFRGNGYTF. The CDR3 DNA follows: TGTGCCAGTAGTTTCCGGGGTAATGGCTACACCTTC.

This sequence joins TRBV9 and TRBJ1-2; 8 positions agree with TRBD1. This CDR3 is 16 amino acids long. The V and J ends lost 0 bases and 5 bases, in that order; junction bases with no gene match: 9. The V gene's germline CDR1 is SGDLS and CDR2 YYNGEE. The CDR3: CASSVGAGGAGYGYTF. The CDR3, as DNA: TGTGCCAGCAGCGTAGGGGCAGGGGGCGCGGGGTATGGCTACACCTTC.

Here the CDR3 DNA reads TGTGCCAGCTCACCCGGAACAGGCTCCTACGAGCAGTACTTC. Translation: CASSPGTGSYEQYF. The chain uses TRBV18 and TRBJ2-7; D might be TRBD1 (5 bases). From germline, CDR1 is KGHSH and CDR2 LQKENI. The V and J ends lost 3 bases and 0 bases respectively, with 9 bases between them. CDR3 length equals 14 residues. The full variable domain, in which reference TRBV18 and TRBJ2-7 provide the parts outside the CDR3, is NAGVMQNPRHLVRRRGQEARLRCSPMKGHSHVYWYRQLPEEGLKFMVYLQKENIIDESGMPKERFSAEFPKEGPSILRIQQVVRGDSAAYFCASSPGTGSYEQYFGPGTRLTVT.

The chain recombines TRBV18 with TRBJ1-2; a weak D match, TRBD1 (6 bases). V lost 3 bases to trimming and J lost 2 bases, with 16 bases between them. Germline CDR1 and CDR2: KGHSH and LQKENI. The CDR3 runs 16 residues. The CDR3 DNA is TGTGCCAGCTCACCCAACCACAAACAGGGCAACTATGGCTACACCTTC. Translated: CASSPNHKQGNYGYTF. The whole variable domain, remainder taken from reference TRBV18 and TRBJ1-2, is NAGVMQNPRHLVRRRGQEARLRCSPMKGHSHVYWYRQLPEEGLKFMVYLQKENIIDESGMPKERFSAEFPKEGPSILRIQQVVRGDSAAYFCASSPNHKQGNYGYTFGSGTRLTVV.

V is TRBV6-4 and J is TRBJ2-1, with a weak D call TRBD1 (6 bases). The V end lost 2 bases, the J end lost 7 bases, and 12 bases lay between the germline ends. CDR3 length: 14 amino acids. CDR1 and CDR2 (germline): MRHNA, SNTAGT. The CDR3, as DNA: TGTGCCAGCAGTGACGTGATAGGGGGTAATGAGCAGTTCTTC. It yields the protein CASSDVIGGNEQFF.

This clone was observed a single time. CDR3: CASRLTSGSAGELFF. The CDR3 DNA sequence: TGTGCCAGCAGGCTGACTAGCGGGAGTGCCGGGGAGCTGTTTTTT. V is TRBV6-5 and J is TRBJ2-2, with 12 positions matching TRBD2. This CDR3 has 15 residues. V lost 6 bases, J lost 6 bases, and 5 bases stayed unmatched. Germline V CDR1 and CDR2: MNHEY, SVGAGI.

The V call is TRBV30, the J call TRBJ2-7, with 7 bases matching TRBD1. The CDR3 runs 14 residues. Trimming cost V 1 base and J 3 bases; bases outside gene matches: 6. The germline CDR1 and CDR2 sequences are GTSNPN and SVGIG (reference sequence). The CDR3 here is CAWSGSGGIYEQYF. CDR3 DNA: TGTGCCTGGAGTGGGTCAGGGGGAATCTACGAGCAGTACTTC.

The V gene is TRBV7-2, the J gene TRBJ2-7; D uncertain. V lost 5 bases, J lost 4 bases, and 12 bases lay in between. This CDR3 comprises 13 residues. Germline V gene lookup returns CDR1 SGHTA and CDR2 FQGNSA. The CDR3 loop is CASSLGFQYEQYF. The CDR3 bases are TGTGCCAGCAGCCTAGGCTTCCAGTACGAGCAGTACTTC.

J is TRBJ2-1 and V is TRBV11-2; TRBD2 matches at 12 bases. Germline V gene sequence: CDR1 SGHAT, CDR2 FQNNGV. The CDR3 runs to 16 residues. V shed 4 bases and J 4 bases; nucleotides not matched to a gene: 5. The CDR3: CASSSRTSGTYNEQFF. The CDR3 DNA reads as TGTGCCAGCAGCTCTAGGACTAGCGGGACTTACAATGAGCAGTTCTTC.

The chain carries TRBV18 and TRBJ2-5, with D possibly TRBD1 on 6 matching bases. V lost 4 bases and J lost 3, with 9 bases in between. The V gene's germline CDR1 is KGHSH and CDR2 LQKENI. The CDR3 has 13 amino acids. The DNA of the CDR3 is TGTGCCAGCTCACTGTACAGGGAAGAGACCCAGTACTTC. Encoded protein: CASSLYREETQYF.

This clone was recorded only once. This chain links TRBV7-9 with TRBJ1-6; no clear D gene. Germline V gene lookup returns CDR1 SEHNR and CDR2 FQNEAQ (reference sequence). This CDR3 is built from 14 residues. Trimming pared 1 base from V and 2 bases from J, leaving 3 bases between. For the CDR3, the DNA is TGTGCCAGCAGCTTAGATACCTATAATTCACCCCTCCACTTT. This encodes CASSLDTYNSPLHF.

Written as DNA, the CDR3 is TGTGCCAGCAGGTACGGGACGAAGGGACTCAGAGAGACCCAGTACTTC. Its protein product is CASRYGTKGLRETQYF. This chain joins TRBV25-1 and TRBJ2-5; TRBD2 might be the D (6 bases). Per germline, CDR1 MGHDK and CDR2 SYGVNS. This CDR3 comprises 16 residues. Trimming stripped 6 bases from V and 4 bases from J, with 21 bases between.

The CDR3 region has the DNA TGTGCCAGCAGTGATACAGGGGGTTCTGCTGGCTACACCTTC. Translation: CASSDTGGSAGYTF. V and J are TRBV9 and TRBJ1-2; 8 bases agree with TRBD1. The V gene end was trimmed by 5 bases and the J gene end by 7 bases; junction bases not matched to a gene: 10. This CDR3 is built from 14 residues. Germline V gene lookup returns CDR1 SGDLS and CDR2 YYNGEE.

The gene calls are TRBV19 and TRBJ2-7; possible D gene TRBD2, 6 bases. The germline V and J ends were trimmed by 3 bases and 3 bases, with 15 bases remaining between them. The V gene's germline CDR1 is LNHDA and CDR2 SQIVND (reference sequence). The length of the CDR3 is 15 residues. CDR3 nucleotides: TGTGCCAGTAGTATCGGCGGGACTTCTAACTACGAGCAGTACTTC. Amino acid sequence: CASSIGGTSNYEQYF. The full variable domain, rest sourced from reference TRBV19 and TRBJ2-7, is DGGITQSPKYLFRKEGQNVTLSCEQNLNHDAMYWYRQDPGQGLRLIYYSQIVNDFQKGDIAEGYSVSREKKESFPLTVTSAQKNPTAFYLCASSIGGTSNYEQYFGPGTRLTVT.